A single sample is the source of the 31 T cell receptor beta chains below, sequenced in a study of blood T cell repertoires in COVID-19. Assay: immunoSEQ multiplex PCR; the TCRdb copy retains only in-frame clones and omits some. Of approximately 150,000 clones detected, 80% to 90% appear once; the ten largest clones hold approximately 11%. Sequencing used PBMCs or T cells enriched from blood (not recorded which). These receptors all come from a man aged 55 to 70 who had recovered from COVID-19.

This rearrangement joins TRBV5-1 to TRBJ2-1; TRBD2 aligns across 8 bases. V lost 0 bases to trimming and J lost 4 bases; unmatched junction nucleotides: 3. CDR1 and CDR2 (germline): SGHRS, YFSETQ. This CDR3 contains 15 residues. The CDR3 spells CASSLGSGAYNEQFF. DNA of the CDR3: TGCGCCAGCAGCTTGGGTAGCGGGGCATACAATGAGCAGTTCTTC. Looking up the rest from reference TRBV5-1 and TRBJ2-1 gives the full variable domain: KAGVTQTPRYLIKTRGQQVTLSCSPISGHRSVSWYQQTPGQGLQFLFEYFSETQRNKGNFPGRFSGRQFSNSRSEMNVSTLELGDSALYLCASSLGSGAYNEQFFGPGTRLTVL.

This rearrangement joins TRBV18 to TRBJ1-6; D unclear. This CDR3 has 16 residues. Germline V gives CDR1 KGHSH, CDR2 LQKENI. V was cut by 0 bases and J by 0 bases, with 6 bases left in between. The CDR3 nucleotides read TGTGCCAGCTCACCACCTATGAGCTCCTATAATTCACCCCTCCACTTT. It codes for CASSPPMSSYNSPLHF.

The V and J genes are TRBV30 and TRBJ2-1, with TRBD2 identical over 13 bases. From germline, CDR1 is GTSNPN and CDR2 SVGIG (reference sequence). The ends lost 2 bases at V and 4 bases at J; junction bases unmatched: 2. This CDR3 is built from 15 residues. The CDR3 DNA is TGTGCCTGGAGTACGGGACTAGCGGGATACAATGAGCAGTTCTTC. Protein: CAWSTGLAGYNEQFF. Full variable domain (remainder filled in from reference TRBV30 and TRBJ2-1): SQTIHQWPATLVQPVGSPLSLECTVEGTSNPNLYWYRQAAGRGLQLLFYSVGIGQISSEVPQNLSASRPQDRQFILSSKKLLLSDSGFYLCAWSTGLAGYNEQFFGPGTRLTVL.

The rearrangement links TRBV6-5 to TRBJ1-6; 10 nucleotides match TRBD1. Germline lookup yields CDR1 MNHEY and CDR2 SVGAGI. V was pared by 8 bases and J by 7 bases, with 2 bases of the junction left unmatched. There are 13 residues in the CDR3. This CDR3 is CASWDRGNSPLHF. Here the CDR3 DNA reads TGTGCCAGCTGGGACAGGGGCAATTCACCCCTCCACTTT.

CDR3 amino acids: CASSPGGSGYNEQFF. CDR3 DNA sequence: TGTGCCAGCAGCCCTGGCGGGAGCGGGTACAATGAGCAGTTCTTC. The gene calls are TRBV11-3 and TRBJ2-1; 7 nucleotides match TRBD2. The V gene's germline CDR1 is SGHNT and CDR2 YENEEA. The CDR3 totals 15 residues. Losses at the gene ends were 5 bases for V and 4 bases for J; bases not matched to a gene: 8.

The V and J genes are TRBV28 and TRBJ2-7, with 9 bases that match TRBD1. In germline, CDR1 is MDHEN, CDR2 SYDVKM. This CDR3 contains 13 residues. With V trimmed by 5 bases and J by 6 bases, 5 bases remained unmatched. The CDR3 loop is CASSRQGEGEQYF. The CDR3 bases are TGTGCCAGCAGTCGACAGGGGGAGGGCGAGCAGTACTTC.

CDR3: CASGGTRDFGGNQPQHF. The CDR3 nucleotides are TGTGCCAGCGGAGGGACCCGGGACTTTGGGGGCAATCAGCCCCAGCATTTT. This chain links TRBV28 with TRBJ1-5, with D perhaps matching TRBD1 (5 bases). Trimming pared 8 bases from V and 2 bases from J, leaving 22 bases between. CDR3 size: 17 residues. Germline V gives CDR1 MDHEN, CDR2 SYDVKM.

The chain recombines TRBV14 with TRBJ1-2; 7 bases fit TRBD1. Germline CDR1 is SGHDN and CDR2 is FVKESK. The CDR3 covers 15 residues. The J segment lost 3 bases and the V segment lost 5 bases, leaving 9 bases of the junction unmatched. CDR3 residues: CASSLTGRKDYGYTF. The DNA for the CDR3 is TGTGCCAGCAGCTTGACAGGGAGAAAAGACTATGGCTACACCTTC.

CDR3 nucleotides: TGTGCCAGCTCACCCCCATTCGCCGGGACAGGGGTGCGTGGCTACACCTTC. Translation gives CASSPPFAGTGVRGYTF. The rearrangement links TRBV18 to TRBJ1-2; TRBD1 aligns across 10 bases. The V segment lost 3 bases and the J segment 7 bases; nucleotides outside the gene matches: 14. CDR3 size: 17 residues. Germline loops: CDR1 KGHSH, CDR2 LQKENI.

DNA for the CDR3: TGTGCCAGCAGCTCCGACAGGAATAGCAATCAGCCCCAGCATTTT. It codes for CASSSDRNSNQPQHF. The rearrangement joins TRBV6-5 to TRBJ1-5; maybe TRBD1 (6 bases). The germline gives CDR1 MNHEY, CDR2 SVGAGI. V was cut by 6 bases and J by 0 bases, with 12 bases left in between. The CDR3 has 15 amino acids.

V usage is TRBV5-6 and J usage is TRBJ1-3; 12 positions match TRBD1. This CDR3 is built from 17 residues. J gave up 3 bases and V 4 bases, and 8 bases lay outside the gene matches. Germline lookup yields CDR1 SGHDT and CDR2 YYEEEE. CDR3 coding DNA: TGTGCCAGCAGCGGGACAGGGGGCGCGGATTTTGGAAACACCATATATTTT. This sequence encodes CASSGTGGADFGNTIYF.

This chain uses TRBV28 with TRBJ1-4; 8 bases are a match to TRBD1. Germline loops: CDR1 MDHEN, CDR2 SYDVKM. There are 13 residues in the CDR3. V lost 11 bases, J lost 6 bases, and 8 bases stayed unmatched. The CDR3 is CAVPGQADEKLFF. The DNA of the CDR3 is TGTGCCGTCCCGGGACAGGCGGATGAAAAACTGTTTTTT.

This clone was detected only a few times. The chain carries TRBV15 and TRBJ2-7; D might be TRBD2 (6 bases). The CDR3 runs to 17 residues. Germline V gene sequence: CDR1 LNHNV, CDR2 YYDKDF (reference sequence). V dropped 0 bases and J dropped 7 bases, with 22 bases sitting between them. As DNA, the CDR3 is TGTGCCACCAGCAGAGACCTAAATAGCGGACTCCCGGGGGAGCAGTACTTC. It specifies CATSRDLNSGLPGEQYF.

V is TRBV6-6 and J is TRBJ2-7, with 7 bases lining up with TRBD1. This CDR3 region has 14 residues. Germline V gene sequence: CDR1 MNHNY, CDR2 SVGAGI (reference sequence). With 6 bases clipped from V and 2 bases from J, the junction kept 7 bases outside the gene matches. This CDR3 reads CASRNTGATYEQYF. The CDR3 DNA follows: TGTGCCAGCAGGAATACAGGGGCGACCTACGAGCAGTACTTC.

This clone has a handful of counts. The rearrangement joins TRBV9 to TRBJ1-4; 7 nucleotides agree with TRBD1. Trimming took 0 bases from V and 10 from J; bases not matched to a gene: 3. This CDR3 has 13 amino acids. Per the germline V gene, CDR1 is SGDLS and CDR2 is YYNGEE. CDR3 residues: CASSVGGGGKLFF. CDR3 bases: TGTGCCAGCAGCGTAGGAGGGGGCGGAAAACTGTTTTTT.

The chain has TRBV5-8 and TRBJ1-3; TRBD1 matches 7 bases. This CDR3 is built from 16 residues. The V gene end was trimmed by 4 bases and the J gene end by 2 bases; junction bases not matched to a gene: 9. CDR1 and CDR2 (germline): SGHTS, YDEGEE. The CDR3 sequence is CASSISQGFPGNTIYF. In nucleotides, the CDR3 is TGTGCCAGCAGCATTTCACAGGGGTTCCCTGGAAACACCATATATTTT.

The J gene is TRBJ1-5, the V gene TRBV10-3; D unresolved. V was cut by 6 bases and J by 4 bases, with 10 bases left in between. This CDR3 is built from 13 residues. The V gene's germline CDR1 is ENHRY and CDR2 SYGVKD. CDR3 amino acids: CAIRPGLNQPQHF. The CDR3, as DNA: TGTGCCATCAGGCCGGGTCTAAATCAGCCCCAGCATTTT.

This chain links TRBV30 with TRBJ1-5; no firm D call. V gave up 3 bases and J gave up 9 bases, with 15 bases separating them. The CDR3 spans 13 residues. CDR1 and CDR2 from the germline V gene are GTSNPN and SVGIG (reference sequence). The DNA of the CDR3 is TGTGCCTGGAGCCCCGAGGGATTTGGGCCCCAGCATTTT. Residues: CAWSPEGFGPQHF.

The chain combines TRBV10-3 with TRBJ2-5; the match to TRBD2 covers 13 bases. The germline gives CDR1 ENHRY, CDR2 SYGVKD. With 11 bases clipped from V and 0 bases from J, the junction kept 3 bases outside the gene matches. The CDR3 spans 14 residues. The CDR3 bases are TGTGCCTCCGGACTAGCGGGGGACCAAGAGACCCAGTACTTC. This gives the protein CASGLAGDQETQYF.

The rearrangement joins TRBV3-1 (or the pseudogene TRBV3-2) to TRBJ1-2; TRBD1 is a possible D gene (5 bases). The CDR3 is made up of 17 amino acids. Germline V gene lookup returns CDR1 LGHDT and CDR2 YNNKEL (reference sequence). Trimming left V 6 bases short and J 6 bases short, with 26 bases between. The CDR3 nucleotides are TGTGCCAGCAGTACCTCAGAGCTGACAGAAAATACTCATGGCTACACCTTC. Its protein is CASSTSELTENTHGYTF.

CDR3 sequence: CASSIQDTQYF. CDR3 DNA: TGTGCCAGCAGTATACAAGATACGCAGTATTTT. This sequence joins TRBV12-3 or TRBV12-4 and TRBJ2-3; D remains unclear. The V gene lost 5 bases and the J gene lost 5 bases, with 5 bases spanning the gap. CDR3 length: 11 amino acids.

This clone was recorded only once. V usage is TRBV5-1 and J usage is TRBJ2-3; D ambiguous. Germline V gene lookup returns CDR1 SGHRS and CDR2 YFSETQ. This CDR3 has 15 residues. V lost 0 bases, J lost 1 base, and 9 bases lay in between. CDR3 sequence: CASSLGVLGTDTQYF. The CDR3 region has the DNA TGCGCCAGCAGCTTGGGAGTTTTGGGCACAGATACGCAGTATTTT.

CDR3 sequence (DNA): TGTGCCAGCTCACCGACGGACACTAGCAATCAGCCCCAGCATTTT. This sequence encodes CASSPTDTSNQPQHF. The chain joins TRBV18 to TRBJ1-5, with D possibly TRBD1 on 5 matching bases. The CDR3 runs to 15 residues. Germline V gives CDR1 KGHSH, CDR2 LQKENI. Deletions cut 3 bases from V and 0 bases from J, with 9 bases between.

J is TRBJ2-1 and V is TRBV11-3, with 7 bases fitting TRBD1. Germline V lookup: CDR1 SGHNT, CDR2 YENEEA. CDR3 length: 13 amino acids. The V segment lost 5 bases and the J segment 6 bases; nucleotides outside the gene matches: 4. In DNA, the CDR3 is TGTGCCAGCAGCCGGGACAGACTCAATGAGCAGTTCTTC. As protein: CASSRDRLNEQFF.

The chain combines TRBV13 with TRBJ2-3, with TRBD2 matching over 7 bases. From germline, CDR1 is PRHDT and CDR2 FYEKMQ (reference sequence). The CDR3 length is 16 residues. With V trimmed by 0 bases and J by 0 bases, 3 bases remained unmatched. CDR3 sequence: CASSLGASGSTDTQYF. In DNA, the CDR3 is TGTGCCAGCAGCTTAGGGGCTAGCGGAAGCACAGATACGCAGTATTTT.

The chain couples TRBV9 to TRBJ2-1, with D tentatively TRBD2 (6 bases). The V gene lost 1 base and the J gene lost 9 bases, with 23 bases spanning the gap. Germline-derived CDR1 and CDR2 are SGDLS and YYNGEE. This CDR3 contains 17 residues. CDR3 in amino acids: CASSVSLRDGDPGEQFF. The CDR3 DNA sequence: TGTGCCAGCAGCGTAAGTTTGCGGGACGGTGATCCGGGTGAGCAGTTCTTC.

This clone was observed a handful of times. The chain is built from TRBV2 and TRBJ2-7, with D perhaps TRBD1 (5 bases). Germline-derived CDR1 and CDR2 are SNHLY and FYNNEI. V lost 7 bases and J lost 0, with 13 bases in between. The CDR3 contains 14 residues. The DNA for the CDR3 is TGTGCCAGCAAACGACAGACCACCTCCTACGAGCAGTACTTC. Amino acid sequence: CASKRQTTSYEQYF.

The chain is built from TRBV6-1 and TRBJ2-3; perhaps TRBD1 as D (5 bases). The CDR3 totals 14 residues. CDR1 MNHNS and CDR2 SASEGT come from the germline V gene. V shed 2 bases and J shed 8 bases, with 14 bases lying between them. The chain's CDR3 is CASSEQGSSRTQYF. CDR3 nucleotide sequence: TGTGCCAGCAGTGAACAGGGTTCAAGTCGTACGCAGTATTTT.

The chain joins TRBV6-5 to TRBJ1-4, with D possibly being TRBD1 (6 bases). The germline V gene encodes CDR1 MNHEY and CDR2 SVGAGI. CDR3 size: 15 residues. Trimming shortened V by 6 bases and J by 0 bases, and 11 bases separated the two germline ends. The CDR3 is CASRLDSTTNEKLFF. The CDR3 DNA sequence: TGTGCCAGCAGGCTGGACAGCACAACTAATGAAAAACTGTTTTTT.

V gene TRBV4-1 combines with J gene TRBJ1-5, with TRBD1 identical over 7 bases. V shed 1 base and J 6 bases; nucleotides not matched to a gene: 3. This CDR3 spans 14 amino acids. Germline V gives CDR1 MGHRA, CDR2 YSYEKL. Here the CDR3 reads CASSQGNRGQPQHF. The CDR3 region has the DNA TGCGCCAGCAGCCAAGGGAACAGGGGTCAGCCCCAGCATTTT.

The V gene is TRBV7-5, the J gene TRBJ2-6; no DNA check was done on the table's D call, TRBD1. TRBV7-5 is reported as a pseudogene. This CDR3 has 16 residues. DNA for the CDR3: TGTGCCAGAAGCTTACATCAGGGGGCTGGGGCCAACGTCCTGACTTTC. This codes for CARSLHQGAGANVLTF.